A selection of T cell receptor beta chains follows, all from one sample in a study of cytomegalovirus exposure and HLA in healthy donors. Sequencing was performed with immunoSEQ multiplex PCR; in TCRdb, only in-frame clones are kept and a portion is missing. The data show 100,000 or so clones, about four fifths seen once. Sample: PBMCs. The receptors were sampled from a man aged 25 to 45 in good health and CMV-seronegative. Both conserved end residues are part of each CDR3. The D gene is left open where the match is weak. Some rows have no size entry. The others give once, few or many, or a class for an expanded clone.

d_gene	abundance	v_gene	j_gene	CDR3nt	CDR3aa
.	.	TRBV6-1	TRBJ2-1	TGTGCCACTCTACCGAGCTCCTACAATGAGCAGTTCTTC	CATLPSSYNEQFF
TRBD1	once	TRBV18	TRBJ1-1	TGTGCCAGCTCGGACCAGGGGGCGTCTTCTGAAGCTTTCTTT	CASSDQGASSEAFF
.	few	TRBV7-9	TRBJ1-1	TGTGCCAGCAGACTTTTGACCGGGACTGAAGCTTTCTTT	CASRLLTGTEAFF
.	.	TRBV5-1	TRBJ2-7	TGCGCCAGCAGCTCCCCAGCAGGGGCCACCTCCTACGAGCAGTACTTC	CASSSPAGATSYEQYF
.	.	TRBV19	TRBJ1-5	TGTGCCAGTAGTATCCCAGGCAGTCAGCCCCAGCATTTT	CASSIPGSQPQHF
.	.	TRBV7-2	TRBJ2-3	TGTGCCAGCAGCTTAATGGCGGGTGGAGATACGCAGTATTTT	CASSLMAGGDTQYF
TRBD1	few	TRBV7-9	TRBJ1-1	TGTGCCAGCAGCCAGGGACAGTACACTGAAGCTTTCTTT	CASSQGQYTEAFF
.	.	TRBV5-6	TRBJ2-5	TGTGCCAGCAGCTTGGCTCGGGGGGAGACCCAGTACTTC	CASSLARGETQYF
.	.	TRBV5-4	TRBJ1-4	TGTGCCAGCAGCCCGAGCGGGGTGGATGAAAAACTGTTTTTT	CASSPSGVDEKLFF
TRBD1	.	TRBV19	TRBJ2-7	TGTGCCAGTAGTAACTTGGGACAGGGCCGGACCTACGAGCAGTACTTC	CASSNLGQGRTYEQYF
.	.	TRBV25-1	TRBJ1-2	TGTGCCAGCAGTGACGTCCAGATCTATGGCTACACCTTC	CASSDVQIYGYTF
.	.	TRBV7-2	TRBJ1-6	TGTGCCAGCAGCTTAGTAGGATCGGGTCATGGGTATTCACCCCTCCACTTT	CASSLVGSGHGYSPLHF
TRBD1	.	TRBV5-1	TRBJ1-4	TGCGCCAGCAGGGCGACAGGGAGTGCCGATGAAAAACTGTTTTTT	CASRATGSADEKLFF
.	once	TRBV28	TRBJ2-7	TGTGCCAGCAGACCTTGGGGCATAGGCTACGAGCAGTACTTC	CASRPWGIGYEQYF
.	once	TRBV27	TRBJ1-2	TGTGCCAGCAGTTTAAGGGAGGGAGCGTATGGCTACACCTTC	CASSLREGAYGYTF
TRBD1	.	TRBV19	TRBJ2-1	TGTGCCAGTAGGGCCGGGACAGGGTACAATGAGCAGTTCTTC	CASRAGTGYNEQFF
.	.	TRBV4-3	TRBJ2-1	TGCGCCAGCAGCCAAGTAGGGGGGGGGCCATACAATGAGCAGTTCTTC	CASSQVGGGPYNEQFF
.	few	TRBV19	TRBJ2-7	TGTGCCAGTAACGCACAGGGCCTCTCCTACGAGCAGTACTTC	CASNAQGLSYEQYF
.	few	TRBV10-3	TRBJ1-2	TGTGCCATCAGTGTCGGGGGGCAGGGGTATGGCTACACCTTC	CAISVGGQGYGYTF
.	.	TRBV11-3	TRBJ2-1	TGTGCCAGCAGCTCCTTGCGGGGATACAATGAGCAGTTCTTC	CASSSLRGYNEQFF
.	.	TRBV9	TRBJ1-2	TGTGCCAGCAGCCCACACAGGACCGCTAACTATGGCTACACCTTC	CASSPHRTANYGYTF
TRBD2	few	TRBV5-1	TRBJ2-3	TGCGCCAGCAGCTCGGGGGGGCCAGCAGATACGCAGTATTTT	CASSSGGPADTQYF
.	.	TRBV5-1	TRBJ2-5	TGCGCCAGCAGCTTGAATCGTATGGGGACACAAGAGACCCAGTACTTC	CASSLNRMGTQETQYF
.	.	TRBV27	TRBJ2-3	TGTGCCAGCAGTTTAACGGGGTGGTGGGCCACAGATACGCAGTATTTT	CASSLTGWWATDTQYF
TRBD1	few	TRBV14	TRBJ2-6	TGTGCCAGCAGCCCCCGGGACAGGGGAGACGGGGCCAACGTCCTGACTTTC	CASSPRDRGDGANVLTF
.	.	TRBV4-3	TRBJ2-1	TGCGCCAGCAGCCAAGTAGGTGGGACATCCGCCTACAATGAGCAGTTCTTC	CASSQVGGTSAYNEQFF
.	few	TRBV6-6	TRBJ2-7	TGTGCCAGCAGTTACTCTGCGGCGCCCGAGCAGTACTTC	CASSYSAAPEQYF
TRBD1	.	TRBV27	TRBJ2-7	TGTGCCGGGGGACAGTTTAGCTCCTACGAGCAGTACTTC	CAGGQFSSYEQYF
TRBD1	few	TRBV7-2	TRBJ2-7	TGTGCCAGCAGCTTGACAGGGTCCCACGAGCAGTACTTC	CASSLTGSHEQYF
TRBD1	.	TRBV4-1	TRBJ1-1	TGCGCCAGCAGCCAGGAATTTAGTGGGACAGGGGGCTTTGAAGCTTTCTTT	CASSQEFSGTGGFEAFF
TRBD1	.	TRBV19	TRBJ2-3	TGTGCCTGCTCAACCGGGACAGTACAGTATTTT	CACSTGTVQYF
TRBD2	.	TRBV6-6	TRBJ2-1	TGTGCCAGCAGATCCGGGACTAGCGGCTACAATGAGCAGTTCTTC	CASRSGTSGYNEQFF
.	.	TRBV19	TRBJ1-4	TGTGCCAGTAGTACTCCGGGACACGTCAGTGAAAAACTGTTTTTT	CASSTPGHVSEKLFF
.	.	TRBV27	TRBJ2-1	TGTGCCAGCAGTCTTGGGGCTAGCGACATCTTCCCCTACAATGAGCAGTTCTTC	CASSLGASDIFPYNEQFF
TRBD1	.	TRBV5-6	TRBJ2-1	TGTGCCAGCAGCTTGGCAGGGGGCGTCAGGAATGAGCAGTTCTTC	CASSLAGGVRNEQFF
TRBD2	few	TRBV6-4	TRBJ2-7	TGTGCCAGCAGTGCTTCGGGGACTAGCGGGAAGTACTTC	CASSASGTSGKYF
.	few	TRBV30	TRBJ2-5	TGTGCCTGGAGTGTCCCCTGGGTGGGGGCCCAAGAGACCCAGTACTTC	CAWSVPWVGAQETQYF
TRBD2	.	TRBV27	TRBJ2-7	TGTGCCAGCAGGGGCGGGGGGAAGATCTACGAGCAGTACTTC	CASRGGGKIYEQYF
.	.	TRBV19	TRBJ2-7	TGTGCCAGTAGTAAGACCGGGACCCGGGGAGGAAACTTCCCTTACGAGCAGTACTTC	CASSKTGTRGGNFPYEQYF
.	.	TRBV11-2	TRBJ1-3	TGTGCCAGCAGCTTTGCGGGGGCAGGAAACACCATATATTTT	CASSFAGAGNTIYF
.	.	TRBV14	TRBJ1-1	TGTGCCAGCAGCCCTACCACGGCAGGTGGCACTGAAGCTTTCTTT	CASSPTTAGGTEAFF
.	.	TRBV5-1	TRBJ1-4	TGCGCCAGCAGCCCCGGGACAAATAATGAAAAACTGTTTTTT	CASSPGTNNEKLFF
TRBD1	.	TRBV7-2	TRBJ2-5	TGTGCCAGCAGCCCGGGACAGAGACAAGAGACCCAGTACTTC	CASSPGQRQETQYF
.	few	TRBV19	TRBJ1-5	TGTGCCAGTAACCGGAGGACGGATGACAATCAGCCCCAGCATTTT	CASNRRTDDNQPQHF
.	.	TRBV9	TRBJ2-2	TGTGCCAGCAGCGTTTCCCAGAACACCGGGGAGCTGTTTTTT	CASSVSQNTGELFF
TRBD2	.	TRBV5-6	TRBJ2-1	TGTGCCAGCAGCGGATGGACTAGCGGGGGGGACAGCTCCTACAATGAGCAGTTCTTC	CASSGWTSGGDSSYNEQFF
.	.	TRBV7-2	TRBJ1-5	TGTGCCAGCAGCTTAAATCAGGGTGGTCAGCCCCAGCATTTT	CASSLNQGGQPQHF
.	.	TRBV7-9	TRBJ1-1	TGTGCCAGCAGCTTAACAGGAGATACTGAAGCTTTCTTT	CASSLTGDTEAFF
.	.	TRBV6-4	TRBJ1-1	TGTGCCAGCAGTGACTCGTCGAGCAGGGATGAGGCTTTCTTT	CASSDSSSRDEAFF
.	.	TRBV19	TRBJ1-5	TGTGCCAGTAGTATACAGAATAGCAATCAGCCCCAGCATTTT	CASSIQNSNQPQHF
.	.	TRBV27	TRBJ1-1	TGTGCCAGCAGTTTATTGGGTTCGGGGGGAACTGAAGCTTTCTTT	CASSLLGSGGTEAFF
TRBD1	.	TRBV5-1	TRBJ1-2	TGCGCCAGCAGCTTGGTCGGACAGGGGGCAGATGGCTACACCTTC	CASSLVGQGADGYTF